The clone carrying this T cell receptor beta chain was recorded many times. The record originates from a study of CD8 T cells in ankylosing spondylitis. In TCRdb, the 5' RACE reads were re-called with MiXCR into one record per CDR3 protein. The sample lists roughly 240,000 distinct CDR3 sequences; roughly 8% were seen once. The sample comprised blood, either unsorted or a sorted T cell fraction (not recorded which). This TCR was recovered from a female donor with ankylosing spondylitis or in good health (not recorded which).

The CDR3 reads CSARALAGLNTGELFF. The CDR3 DNA is TGCAGTGCTAGAGCCCTAGCGGGGTTGAACACCGGGGAGCTGTTTTTT. The chain has TRBV20-1 and TRBJ2-2, with 9 bases aligning to TRBD2. The junction had 4 bases not matched to a gene; V was cut back by 1 base and J by 1 base. Germline-derived CDR1 and CDR2 are DFQATT and SNEGSKA (reference sequence). This CDR3 region has 16 residues.